This TCR beta chain was observed in a study of T cells expressing NK-cell markers. Looking at the study overall: The TCR beta repertoires were obtained from sorted CD3+CD56+NKG2C+, CD3+CD56+NKG2C- and CD3+CD56-NKG2C+ T cells.

CDR1 is SQVTM and CDR2 is ANQGSEA in the germline V gene. There are 12 residues in the CDR3. TCRdb re-called the 5' RACE reads and shows each CDR3 protein once, DNA omitted. Across about 460,000 distinct CDR3 sequences, the top ten clones capture almost 1.5% of the sample. Sequencing input: blood T cells: a sorted CD56 or NKG2C T cell subset, CD4+ or CD8+ T cells, or bulk PBMC T cells (not recorded which). The source of this sequence is a woman between 50 and 59 years old in good health. The rearrangement joins TRBV29-1 to TRBJ2-7; TCRdb's D call of TRBD2 is untestable without DNA. CDR3 region: CSVRGISYEQYF.